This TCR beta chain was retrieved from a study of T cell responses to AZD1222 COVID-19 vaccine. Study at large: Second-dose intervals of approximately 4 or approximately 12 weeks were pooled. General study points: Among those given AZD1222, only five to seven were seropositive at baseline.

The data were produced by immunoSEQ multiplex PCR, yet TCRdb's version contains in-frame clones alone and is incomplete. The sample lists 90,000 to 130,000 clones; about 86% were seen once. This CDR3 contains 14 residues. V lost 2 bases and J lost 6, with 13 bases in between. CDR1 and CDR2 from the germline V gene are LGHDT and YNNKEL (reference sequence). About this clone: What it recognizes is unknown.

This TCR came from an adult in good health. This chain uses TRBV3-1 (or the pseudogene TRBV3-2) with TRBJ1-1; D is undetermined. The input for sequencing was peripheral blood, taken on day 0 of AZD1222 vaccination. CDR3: CASSQWEASAEAFF. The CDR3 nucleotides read TGTGCCAGCAGCCAATGGGAGGCGAGCGCTGAAGCTTTCTTT.